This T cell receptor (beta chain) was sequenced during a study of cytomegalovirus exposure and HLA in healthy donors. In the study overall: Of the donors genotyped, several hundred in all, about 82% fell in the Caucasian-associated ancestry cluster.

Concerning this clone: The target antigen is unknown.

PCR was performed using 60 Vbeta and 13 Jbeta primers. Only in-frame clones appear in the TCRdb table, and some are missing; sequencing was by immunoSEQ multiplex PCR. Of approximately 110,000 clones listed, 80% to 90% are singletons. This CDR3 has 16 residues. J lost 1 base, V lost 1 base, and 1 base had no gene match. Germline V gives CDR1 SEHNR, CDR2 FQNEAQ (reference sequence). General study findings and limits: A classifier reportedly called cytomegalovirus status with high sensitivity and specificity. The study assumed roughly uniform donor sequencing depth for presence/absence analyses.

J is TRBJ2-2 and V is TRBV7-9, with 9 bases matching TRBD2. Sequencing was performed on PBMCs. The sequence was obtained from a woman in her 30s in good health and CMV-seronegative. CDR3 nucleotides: TGTGCCAGCAGCTTAGTACTAGCGGGGAACACCGGGGAGCTGTTTTTT. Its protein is CASSLVLAGNTGELFF.